Included here is one TCR beta chain sequence, with context. This record belongs to a study of high-grade serous ovarian cancer treatment subgroups. Study overall: Samples averaged about 15,000 reads and roughly 7,500 unique TCR beta rearrangements.

TCRdb's copy holds only in-frame clones and misses some; the assay was immunoSEQ multiplex PCR. The sample contains some 2,000 clones, 60% to 75% of which appear only once. Tumor tissue was taken before any definitive surgery or chemotherapy was given. V was shortened by 3 bases and J by 2 bases, with 14 bases between the two germline ends. The CDR3 runs 14 residues. Germline V CDR1 and CDR2: GTSNPN, SVGIG (reference sequence). The chain carries TRBV30 and TRBJ2-7, with D unclear. This receptor was obtained from a human donor with high-grade serous ovarian cancer. Sequencing was done on a sample of tumor tissue. Here the CDR3 reads CAWSVLDFPYEQYF. Written as DNA, the CDR3 is TGTGCCTGGAGCGTTCTAGACTTCCCCTACGAGCAGTACTTC.